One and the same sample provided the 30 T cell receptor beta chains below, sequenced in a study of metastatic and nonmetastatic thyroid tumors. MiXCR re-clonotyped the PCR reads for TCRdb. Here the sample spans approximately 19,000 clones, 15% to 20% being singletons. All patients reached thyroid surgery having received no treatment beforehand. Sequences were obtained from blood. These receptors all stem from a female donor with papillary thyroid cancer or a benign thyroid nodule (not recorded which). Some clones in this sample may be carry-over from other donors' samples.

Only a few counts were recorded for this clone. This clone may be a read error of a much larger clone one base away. DNA for the CDR3: TGTGCCAGCAGTTTATGGAGGACTAGCGGGGGGGCACAGACCCAGTGCTTC. Encoded protein: CASSLWRTSGGAQTQCF. V and J are TRBV28 and TRBJ2-5; 15 bases map to TRBD2. The CDR3 covers 17 residues. Germline V CDR1 and CDR2: MDHEN, SYDVKM.

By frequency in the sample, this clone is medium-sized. The CDR3, as DNA: TGTGCCAGCAGAACCAGGACGGCCTATGGCTACACCTTC. Translation: CASRTRTAYGYTF. The chain couples TRBV6-2 or TRBV6-3 to TRBJ1-2; no clear D. CDR1 and CDR2 (germline): MNHEY, SVGEGT. The length of the CDR3 is 13 residues. V was pared by 6 bases and J by 4 bases, with 12 bases between.

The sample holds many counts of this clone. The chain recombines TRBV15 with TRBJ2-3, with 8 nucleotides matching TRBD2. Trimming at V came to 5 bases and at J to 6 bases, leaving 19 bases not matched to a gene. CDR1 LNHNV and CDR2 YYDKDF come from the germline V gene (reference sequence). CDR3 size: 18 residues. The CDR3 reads CATSRPISGALKGDTQYF. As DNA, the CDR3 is TGTGCCACCAGCCGCCCCATTAGCGGGGCCCTAAAGGGGGATACGCAGTATTTT.

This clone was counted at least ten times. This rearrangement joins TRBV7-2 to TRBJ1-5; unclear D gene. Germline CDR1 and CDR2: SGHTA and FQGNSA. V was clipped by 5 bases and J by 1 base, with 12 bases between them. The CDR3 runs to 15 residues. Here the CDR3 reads CASSLGRASNQPQHF. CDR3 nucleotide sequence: TGTGCCAGCAGCCTCGGGAGGGCGAGCAATCAGCCCCAGCATTTT.

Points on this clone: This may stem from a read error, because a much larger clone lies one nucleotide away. The CDR3: CSARTEGGIQETQYF. DNA for the CDR3: TGCAGTGCTAGAACTGAGGGGGGTATCCAAGAGACCCAGTACTTC. The chain employs TRBV20-1 and TRBJ2-5; TRBD1 or TRBD2 may be the D gene (6 bases each). CDR3 length equals 15 residues. Germline values: CDR1 DFQATT, CDR2 SNEGSKA (reference sequence). V was clipped by 2 bases and J by 1 base, with 14 bases between them.

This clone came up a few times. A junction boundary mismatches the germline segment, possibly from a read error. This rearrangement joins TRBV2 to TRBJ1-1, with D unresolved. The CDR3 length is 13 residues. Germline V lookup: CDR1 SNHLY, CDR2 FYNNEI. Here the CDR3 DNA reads TGCGCCAGCACAGCCCTAGAGGAAACTGAAGCTTTCTTT. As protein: CASTALEETEAFF.

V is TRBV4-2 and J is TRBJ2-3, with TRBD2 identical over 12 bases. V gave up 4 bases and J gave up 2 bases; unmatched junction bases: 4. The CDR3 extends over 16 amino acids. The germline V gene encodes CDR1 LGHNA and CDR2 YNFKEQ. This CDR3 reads CASSPLAGGNTDTQYF. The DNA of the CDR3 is TGTGCCAGCAGCCCACTAGCGGGGGGAAACACAGATACGCAGTATTTT.

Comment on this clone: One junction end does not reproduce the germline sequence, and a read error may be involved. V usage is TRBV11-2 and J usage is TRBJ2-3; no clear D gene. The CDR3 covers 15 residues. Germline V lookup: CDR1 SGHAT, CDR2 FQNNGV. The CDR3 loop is CASSNPRTSADTQYF. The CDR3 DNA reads TGTGCCAGCAGCAACCCCCGGACGAGCGCAGATACTCAGTATTTT.

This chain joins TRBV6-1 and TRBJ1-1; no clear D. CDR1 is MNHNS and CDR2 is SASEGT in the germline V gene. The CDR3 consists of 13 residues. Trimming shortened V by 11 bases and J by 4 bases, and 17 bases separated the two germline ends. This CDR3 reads CAWSEPASTEAFF. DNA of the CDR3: TGTGCCTGGAGTGAGCCGGCGTCCACTGAAGCTTTCTTT.

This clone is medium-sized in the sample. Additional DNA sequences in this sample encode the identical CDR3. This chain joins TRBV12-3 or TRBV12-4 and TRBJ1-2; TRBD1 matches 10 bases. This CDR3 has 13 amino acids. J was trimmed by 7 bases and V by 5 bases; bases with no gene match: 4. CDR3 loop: CASSADRGLGYTF. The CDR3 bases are TGTGCCAGCAGTGCCGACAGGGGGCTTGGCTACACCTTC.

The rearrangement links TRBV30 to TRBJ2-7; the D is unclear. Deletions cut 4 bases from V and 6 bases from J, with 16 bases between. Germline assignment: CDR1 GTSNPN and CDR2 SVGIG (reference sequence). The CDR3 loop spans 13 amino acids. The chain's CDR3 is CAWTPYRCFEQYF. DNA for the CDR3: TGTGCCTGGACCCCATATAGGTGCTTCGAGCAGTACTTC. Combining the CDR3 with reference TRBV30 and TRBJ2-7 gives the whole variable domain SQTIHQWPATLVQPVGSPLSLECTVEGTSNPNLYWYRQAAGRGLQLLFYSVGIGQISSEVPQNLSASRPQDRQFILSSKKLLLSDSGFYLCAWTPYRCFEQYFGPGTRLTVT.

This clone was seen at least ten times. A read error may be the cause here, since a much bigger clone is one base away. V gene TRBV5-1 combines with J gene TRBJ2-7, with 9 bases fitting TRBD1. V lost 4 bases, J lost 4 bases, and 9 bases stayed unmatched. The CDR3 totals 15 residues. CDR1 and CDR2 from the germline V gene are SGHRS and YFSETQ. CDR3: CASSAAGTGSYEQYF. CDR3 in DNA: TGCGCCAGCAGCGCGGCCGGGACAGGGTCTTACGAGCAGTACTTC. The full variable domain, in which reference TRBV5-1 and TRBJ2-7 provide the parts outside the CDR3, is KAGVTQTPRYLIKTRGQQVTLSCSPISGHRSVSWYQQTPGQGLQFLFEYFSETQRNKGNFPGRFSGRQFSNSRSEMNVSTLELGDSALYLCASSAAGTGSYEQYFGPGTRLTVT.

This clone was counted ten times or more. This CDR3 is CASSREAQRDNEQFF. The DNA for the CDR3 is TGTGCCAGCAGCCGAGAAGCGCAACGCGACAATGAGCAGTTCTTC. The gene calls are TRBV3-1 and TRBJ2-1; no reliable D call. Germline V gene lookup returns CDR1 LGHDT and CDR2 YNNKEL (reference sequence). The ends were cut back, 4 bases at V and 5 bases at J, with 15 bases in the middle. The CDR3 extends over 15 amino acids.

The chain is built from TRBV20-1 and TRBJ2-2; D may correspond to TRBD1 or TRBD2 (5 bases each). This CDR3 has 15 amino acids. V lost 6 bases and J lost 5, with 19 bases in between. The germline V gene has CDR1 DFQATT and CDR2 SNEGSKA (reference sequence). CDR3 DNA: TGCAGTGCGATACTAGATTTTAGGGGTACCGGGGAGCTGTTTTTT. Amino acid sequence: CSAILDFRGTGELFF.

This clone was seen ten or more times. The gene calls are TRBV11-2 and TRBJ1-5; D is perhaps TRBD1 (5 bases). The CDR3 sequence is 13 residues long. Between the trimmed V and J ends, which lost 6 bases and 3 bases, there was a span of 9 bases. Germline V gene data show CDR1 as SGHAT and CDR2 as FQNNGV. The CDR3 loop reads CASSWGHNQPQHF. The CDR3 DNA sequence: TGTGCCAGCAGTTGGGGCCACAATCAGCCCCAGCATTTT.

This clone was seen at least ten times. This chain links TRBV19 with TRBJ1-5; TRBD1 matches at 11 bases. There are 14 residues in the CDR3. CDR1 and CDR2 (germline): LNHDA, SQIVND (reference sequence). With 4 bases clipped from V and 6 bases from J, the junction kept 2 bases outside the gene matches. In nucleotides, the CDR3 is TGTGCCAGTAGTAGGGACAGGGGGATTCAGCCCCAGCATTTT. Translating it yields CASSRDRGIQPQHF.

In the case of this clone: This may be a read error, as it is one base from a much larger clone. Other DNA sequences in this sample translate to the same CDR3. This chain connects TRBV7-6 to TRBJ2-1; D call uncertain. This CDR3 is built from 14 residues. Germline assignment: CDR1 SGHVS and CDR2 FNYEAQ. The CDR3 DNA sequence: TGTGCCAGTAGCTTATCGGTCGCCACCCAGGAGCAGTTCTTC. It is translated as CASSLSVATQEQFF.

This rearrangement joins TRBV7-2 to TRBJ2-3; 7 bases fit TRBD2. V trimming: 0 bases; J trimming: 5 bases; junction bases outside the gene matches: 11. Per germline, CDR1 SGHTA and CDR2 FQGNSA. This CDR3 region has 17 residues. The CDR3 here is CASSLARDRGLEDTQYF. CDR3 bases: TGTGCCAGCAGCTTAGCGCGGGATAGAGGACTAGAAGATACGCAGTATTTT.

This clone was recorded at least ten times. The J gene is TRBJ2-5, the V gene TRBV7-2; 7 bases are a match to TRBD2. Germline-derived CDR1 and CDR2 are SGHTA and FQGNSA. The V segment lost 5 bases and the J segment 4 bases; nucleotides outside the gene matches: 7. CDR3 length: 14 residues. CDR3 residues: CASSPGLGIETQYF. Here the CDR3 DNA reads TGTGCCAGCAGCCCAGGACTAGGGATAGAGACCCAGTACTTC.

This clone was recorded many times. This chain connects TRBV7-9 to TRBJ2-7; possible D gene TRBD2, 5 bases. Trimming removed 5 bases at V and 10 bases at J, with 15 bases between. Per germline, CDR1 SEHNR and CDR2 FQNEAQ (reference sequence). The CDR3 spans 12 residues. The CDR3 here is CASSQEEAVQYF. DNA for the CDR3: TGTGCCAGCAGCCAAGAGGAGGCCGTACAGTACTTC.

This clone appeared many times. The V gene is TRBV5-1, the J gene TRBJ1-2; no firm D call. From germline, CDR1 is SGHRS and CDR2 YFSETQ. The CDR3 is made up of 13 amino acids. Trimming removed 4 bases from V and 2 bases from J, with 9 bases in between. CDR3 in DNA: TGCGCCAGCAGCCCTGTTCACAACTATGGCTACACCTTC. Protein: CASSPVHNYGYTF. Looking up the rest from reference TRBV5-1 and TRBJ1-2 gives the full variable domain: KAGVTQTPRYLIKTRGQQVTLSCSPISGHRSVSWYQQTPGQGLQFLFEYFSETQRNKGNFPGRFSGRQFSNSRSEMNVSTLELGDSALYLCASSPVHNYGYTFGSGTRLTVV.

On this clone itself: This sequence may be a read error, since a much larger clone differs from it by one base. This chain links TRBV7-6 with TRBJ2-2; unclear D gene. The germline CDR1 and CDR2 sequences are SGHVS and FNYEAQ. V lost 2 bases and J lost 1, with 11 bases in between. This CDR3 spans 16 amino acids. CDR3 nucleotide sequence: TGTGCCAGCAGCTTACAGTGGGGTGTGAACACCGGGGAGCTGTTTTTT. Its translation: CASSLQWGVNTGELFF.

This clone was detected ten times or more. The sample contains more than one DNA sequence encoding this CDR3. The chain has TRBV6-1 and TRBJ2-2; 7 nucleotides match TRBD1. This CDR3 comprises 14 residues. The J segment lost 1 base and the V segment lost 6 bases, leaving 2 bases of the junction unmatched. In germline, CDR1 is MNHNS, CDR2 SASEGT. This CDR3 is CASRWTGNTGELFF. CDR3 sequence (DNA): TGTGCCAGCAGGTGGACAGGGAACACCGGGGAGCTGTTTTTT.

The CDR3 spells CASSLTSGRAGTGELFF. The CDR3 nucleotides are TGTGCCAGCAGCCTCACTAGCGGGAGGGCCGGTACGGGGGAGCTGTTTTTT. The chain combines TRBV11-2 with TRBJ2-2; 13 positions match TRBD2. The germline V gene has CDR1 SGHAT and CDR2 FQNNGV. V lost 5 bases and J lost 8; bases outside the gene matches: 11. This CDR3 has 17 amino acids.

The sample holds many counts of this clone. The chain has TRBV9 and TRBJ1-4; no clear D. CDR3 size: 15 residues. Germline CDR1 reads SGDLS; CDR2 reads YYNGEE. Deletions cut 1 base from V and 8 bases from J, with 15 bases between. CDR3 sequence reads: CASSVSIDSLEKLFF. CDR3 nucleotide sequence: TGTGCCAGCAGCGTATCCATAGACTCTTTAGAAAAACTGTTTTTT.

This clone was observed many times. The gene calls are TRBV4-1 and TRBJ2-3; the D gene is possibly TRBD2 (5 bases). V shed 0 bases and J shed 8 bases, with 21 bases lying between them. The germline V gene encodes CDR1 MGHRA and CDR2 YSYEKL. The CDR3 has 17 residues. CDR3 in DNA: TGCGCCAGCAGCCAAGACCCGCGGGTCCAATCCGCCTCTACGCAGTATTTT. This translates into CASSQDPRVQSASTQYF.

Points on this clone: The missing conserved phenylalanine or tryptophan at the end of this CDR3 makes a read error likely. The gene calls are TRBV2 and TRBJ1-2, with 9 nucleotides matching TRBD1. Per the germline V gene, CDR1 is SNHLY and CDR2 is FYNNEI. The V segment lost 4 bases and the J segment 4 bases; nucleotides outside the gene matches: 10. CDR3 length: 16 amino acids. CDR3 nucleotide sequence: TGTGCCAGCAGTGGGACAGGGGACCCTACCTTCTATGGCTACACCTTA. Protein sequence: CASSGTGDPTFYGYTL.

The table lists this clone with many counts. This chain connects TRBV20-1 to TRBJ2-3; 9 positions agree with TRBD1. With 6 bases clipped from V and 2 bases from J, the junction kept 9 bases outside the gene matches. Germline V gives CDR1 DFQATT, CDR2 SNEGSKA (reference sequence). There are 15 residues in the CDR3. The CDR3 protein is CSAETRDRVTDTQYF. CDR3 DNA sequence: TGCAGTGCAGAGACGCGGGACAGGGTCACAGATACGCAGTATTTT.

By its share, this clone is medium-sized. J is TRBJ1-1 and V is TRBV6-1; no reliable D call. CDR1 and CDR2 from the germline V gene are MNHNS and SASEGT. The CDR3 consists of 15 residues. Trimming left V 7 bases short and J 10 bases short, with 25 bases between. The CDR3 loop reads CASKLENFGQRRAFF. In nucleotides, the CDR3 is TGTGCCAGCAAACTTGAAAACTTCGGCCAGAGGAGAGCTTTCTTT.

The CDR3 DNA follows: TGTGCCAGTACCGCGGAGGGGAGTGGGAATCAGCCCCAGCATTTT. Encoded protein: CASTAEGSGNQPQHF. The chain combines TRBV19 with TRBJ1-5, with D possibly being TRBD1 (5 bases). The CDR3 is 15 residues long. The germline V gene encodes CDR1 LNHDA and CDR2 SQIVND (reference sequence). Trimming took 7 bases from V and 4 from J, leaving 17 bases between them.